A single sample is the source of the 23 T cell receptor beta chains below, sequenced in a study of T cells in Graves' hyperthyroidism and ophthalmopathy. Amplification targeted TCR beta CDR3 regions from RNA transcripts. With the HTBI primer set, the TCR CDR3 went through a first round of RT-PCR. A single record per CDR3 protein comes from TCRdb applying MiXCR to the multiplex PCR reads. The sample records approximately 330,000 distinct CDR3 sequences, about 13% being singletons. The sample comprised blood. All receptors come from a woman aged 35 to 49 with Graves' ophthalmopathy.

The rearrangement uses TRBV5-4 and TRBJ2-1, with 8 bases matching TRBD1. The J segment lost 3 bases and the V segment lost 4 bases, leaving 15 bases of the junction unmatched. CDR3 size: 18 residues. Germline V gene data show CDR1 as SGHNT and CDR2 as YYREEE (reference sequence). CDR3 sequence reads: CASSQDSLDRAFYNEQFF. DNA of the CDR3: TGTGCCAGCAGCCAAGACTCTTTGGACAGGGCCTTCTACAATGAGCAGTTCTTC.

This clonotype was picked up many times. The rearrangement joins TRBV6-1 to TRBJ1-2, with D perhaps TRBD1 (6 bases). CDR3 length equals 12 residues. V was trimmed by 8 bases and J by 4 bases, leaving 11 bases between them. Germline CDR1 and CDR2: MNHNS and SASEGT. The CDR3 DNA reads TGTGCCAGCTCCTCAGGGGTCTATGGCTACACCTTC. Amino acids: CASSSGVYGYTF.

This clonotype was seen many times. The CDR3 DNA reads TGTGCCAGCAGATCACCTTCGGAAGATACGCAGTATTTT. Its protein product is CASRSPSEDTQYF. The rearrangement joins TRBV2 to TRBJ2-3; no clear D. V was shortened by 6 bases and J by 5 bases, with 12 bases between the two germline ends. Germline CDR1 SNHLY, CDR2 FYNNEI. This CDR3 is built from 13 residues.

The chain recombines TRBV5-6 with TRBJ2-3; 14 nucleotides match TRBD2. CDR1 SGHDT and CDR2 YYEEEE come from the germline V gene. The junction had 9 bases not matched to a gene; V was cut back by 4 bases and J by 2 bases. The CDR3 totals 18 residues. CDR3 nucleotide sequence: TGTGCCAGCAGCCAGGATGGGACTAGCGGGGGATTCACAGATACGCAGTATTTT. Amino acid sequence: CASSQDGTSGGFTDTQYF.

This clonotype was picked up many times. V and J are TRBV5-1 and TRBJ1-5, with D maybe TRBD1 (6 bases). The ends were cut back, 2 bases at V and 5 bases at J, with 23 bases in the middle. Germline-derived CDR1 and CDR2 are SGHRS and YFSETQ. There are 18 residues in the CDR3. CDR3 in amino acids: CASSFTVDRIAEYQPQHF. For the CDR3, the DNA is TGCGCCAGCAGCTTCACCGTCGACAGGATTGCCGAATATCAGCCCCAGCATTTT.

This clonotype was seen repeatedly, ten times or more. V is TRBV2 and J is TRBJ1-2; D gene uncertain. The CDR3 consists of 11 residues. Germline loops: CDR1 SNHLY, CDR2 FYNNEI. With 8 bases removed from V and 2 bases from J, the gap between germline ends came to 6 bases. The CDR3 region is CASRENYGYTF. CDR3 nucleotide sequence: TGTGCCAGCCGCGAAAACTATGGCTACACCTTC.

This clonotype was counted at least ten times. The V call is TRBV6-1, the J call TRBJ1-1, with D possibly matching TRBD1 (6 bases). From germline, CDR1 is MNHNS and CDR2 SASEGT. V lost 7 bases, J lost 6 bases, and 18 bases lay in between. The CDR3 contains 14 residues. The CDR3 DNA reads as TGTGCCAGCATCCGTTCGGAGGGGGGAGCTGAAGCTTTCTTT. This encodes CASIRSEGGAEAFF.

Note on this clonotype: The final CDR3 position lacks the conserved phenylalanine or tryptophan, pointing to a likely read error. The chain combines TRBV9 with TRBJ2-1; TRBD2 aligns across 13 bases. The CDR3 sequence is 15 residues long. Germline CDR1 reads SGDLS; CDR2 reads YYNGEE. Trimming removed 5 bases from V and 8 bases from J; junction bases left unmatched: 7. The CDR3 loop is CASSLRTSGGDEQFL. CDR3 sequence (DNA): TGTGCCAGCAGTCTCAGGACTAGCGGGGGCGATGAGCAGTTCCTC.

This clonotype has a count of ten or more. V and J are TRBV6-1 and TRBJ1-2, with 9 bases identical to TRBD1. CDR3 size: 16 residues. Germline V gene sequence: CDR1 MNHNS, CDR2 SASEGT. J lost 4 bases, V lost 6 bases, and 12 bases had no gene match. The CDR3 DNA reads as TGTGCCAGCAGACCCCCGGGACAGGGTCTTTCCTATGGCTACACCTTC. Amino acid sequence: CASRPPGQGLSYGYTF.

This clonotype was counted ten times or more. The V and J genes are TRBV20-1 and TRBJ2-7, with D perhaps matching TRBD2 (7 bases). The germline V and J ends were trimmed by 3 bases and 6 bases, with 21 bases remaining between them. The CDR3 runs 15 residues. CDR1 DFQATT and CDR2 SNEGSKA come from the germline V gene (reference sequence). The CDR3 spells CSASAREGSRGEQYF. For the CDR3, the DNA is TGCAGTGCTAGCGCGAGGGAGGGGTCCAGGGGCGAGCAGTACTTC.

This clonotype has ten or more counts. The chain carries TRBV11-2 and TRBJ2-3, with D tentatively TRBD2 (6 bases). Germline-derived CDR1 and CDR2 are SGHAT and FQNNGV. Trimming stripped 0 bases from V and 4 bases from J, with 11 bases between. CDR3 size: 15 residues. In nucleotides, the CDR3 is TGTGCCAGCAGCTTAGACGGGAGAGGCGCAGATACGCAGTATTTT. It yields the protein CASSLDGRGADTQYF.

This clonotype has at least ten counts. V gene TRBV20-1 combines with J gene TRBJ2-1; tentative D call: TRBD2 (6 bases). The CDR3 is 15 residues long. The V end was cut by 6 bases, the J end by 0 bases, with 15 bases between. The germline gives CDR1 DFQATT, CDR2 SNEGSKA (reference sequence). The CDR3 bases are TGCAGTGCCACCGGGGGTCTGAGCTCCTACAATGAGCAGTTCTTC. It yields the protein CSATGGLSSYNEQFF.

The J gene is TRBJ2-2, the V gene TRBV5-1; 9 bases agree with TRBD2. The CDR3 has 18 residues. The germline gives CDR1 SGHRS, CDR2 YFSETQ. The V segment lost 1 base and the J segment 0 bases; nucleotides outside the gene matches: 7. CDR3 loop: CASSLPAGGRSNTGELFF. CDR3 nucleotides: TGCGCCAGCAGCTTGCCAGCGGGGGGCAGATCGAACACCGGGGAGCTGTTTTTT.

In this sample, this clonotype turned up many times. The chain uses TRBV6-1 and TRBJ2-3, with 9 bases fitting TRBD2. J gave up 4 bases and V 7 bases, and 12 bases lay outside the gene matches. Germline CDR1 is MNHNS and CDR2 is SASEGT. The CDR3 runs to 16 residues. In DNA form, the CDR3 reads TGTGCCAGCAACCCCTCCAGGACTAGCGCATCAGATACGCAGTATTTT. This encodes CASNPSRTSASDTQYF.

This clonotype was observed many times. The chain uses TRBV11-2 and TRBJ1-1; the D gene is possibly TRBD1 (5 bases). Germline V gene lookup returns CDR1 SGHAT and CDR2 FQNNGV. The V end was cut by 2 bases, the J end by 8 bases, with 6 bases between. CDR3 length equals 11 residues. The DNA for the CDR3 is TGTGCCAGCAGCTTATCAGGGGAAGCTTTCTTT. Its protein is CASSLSGEAFF.

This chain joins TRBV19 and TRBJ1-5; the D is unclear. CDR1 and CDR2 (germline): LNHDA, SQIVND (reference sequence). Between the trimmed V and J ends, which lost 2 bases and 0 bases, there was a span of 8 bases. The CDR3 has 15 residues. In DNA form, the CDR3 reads TGTGCCAGTAGTATACAGCCAGATAGCAATCAGCCCCAGCATTTT. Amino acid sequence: CASSIQPDSNQPQHF.

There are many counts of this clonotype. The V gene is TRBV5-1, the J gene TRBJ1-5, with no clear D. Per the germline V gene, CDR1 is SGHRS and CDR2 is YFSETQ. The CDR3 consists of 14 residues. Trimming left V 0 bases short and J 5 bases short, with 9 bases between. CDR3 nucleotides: TGCGCCAGCAGCTTGGACAGCCTTTATCAGCCCCAGCATTTT. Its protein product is CASSLDSLYQPQHF.

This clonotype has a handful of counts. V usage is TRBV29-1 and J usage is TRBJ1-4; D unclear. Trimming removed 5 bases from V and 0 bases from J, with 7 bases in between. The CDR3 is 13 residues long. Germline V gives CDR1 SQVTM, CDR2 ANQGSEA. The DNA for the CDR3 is TGCAGCGTTTCCGGGACAACTAATGAAAAACTGTTTTTT. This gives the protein CSVSGTTNEKLFF.

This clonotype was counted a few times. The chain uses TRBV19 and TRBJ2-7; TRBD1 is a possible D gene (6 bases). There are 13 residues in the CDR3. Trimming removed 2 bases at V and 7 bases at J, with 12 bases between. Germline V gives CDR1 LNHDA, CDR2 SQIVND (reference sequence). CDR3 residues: CASSIQGNREQYF. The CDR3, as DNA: TGTGCCAGTAGTATACAGGGGAATCGGGAGCAGTACTTC.

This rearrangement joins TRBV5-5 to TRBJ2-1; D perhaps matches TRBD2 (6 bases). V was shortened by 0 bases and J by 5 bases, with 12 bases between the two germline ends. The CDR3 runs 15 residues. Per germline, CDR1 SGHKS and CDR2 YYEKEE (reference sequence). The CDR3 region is CASSLDGRVDNEQFF. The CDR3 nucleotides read TGTGCCAGCAGCTTGGACGGGAGAGTCGACAATGAGCAGTTCTTC. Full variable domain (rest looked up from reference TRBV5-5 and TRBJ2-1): DAGVTQSPTHLIKTRGQQVTLRCSPISGHKSVSWYQQVLGQGPQFIFQYYEKEERGRGNFPDRFSARQFPNYSSELNVNALLLGDSALYLCASSLDGRVDNEQFFGPGTRLTVL.

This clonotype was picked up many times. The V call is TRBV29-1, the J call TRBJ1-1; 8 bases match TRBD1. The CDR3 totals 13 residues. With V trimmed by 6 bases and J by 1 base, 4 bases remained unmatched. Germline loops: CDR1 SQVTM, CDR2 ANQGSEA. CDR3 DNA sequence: TGCAGCGTGATGACAGGGGCGAACACTGAAGCTTTCTTT. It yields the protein CSVMTGANTEAFF.

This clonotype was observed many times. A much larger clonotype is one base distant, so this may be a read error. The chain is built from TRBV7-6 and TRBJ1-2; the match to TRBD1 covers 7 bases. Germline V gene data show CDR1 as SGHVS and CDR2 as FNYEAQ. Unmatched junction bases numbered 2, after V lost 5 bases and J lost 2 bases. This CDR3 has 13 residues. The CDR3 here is CASSADRNYGYTF. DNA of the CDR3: TGTGCCAGCAGCGCGGACAGGAACTATGGCTACACCTTC.

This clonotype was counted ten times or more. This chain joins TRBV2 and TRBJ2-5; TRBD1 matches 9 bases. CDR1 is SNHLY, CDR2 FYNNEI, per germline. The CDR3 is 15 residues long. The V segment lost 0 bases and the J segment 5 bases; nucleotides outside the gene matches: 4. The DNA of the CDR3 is TGTGCCAGCAGTGAAGCCGGGACAGGGTACGAGACCCAGTACTTC. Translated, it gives CASSEAGTGYETQYF.